The clone carrying this T cell receptor (beta chain) was recorded once. Its antigen remains unknown. From the reads, TCRdb called clonotypes with MiXCR, one entry per CDR3 protein. The data show more than 65,000 distinct CDR3 sequences, around half seen once. V was clipped by 2 bases and J by 5 bases; unmatched bases: 19. The CDR3 is made up of 19 amino acids. Germline V gives CDR1 SEHNR, CDR2 FQNEAQ (reference sequence). The data were taken from a study of T cell repertoires in cytomegalovirus infection. Source: CD8+ T cells from cultured PBMCs, taken from culture after CMV antigen stimulation. The rearrangement links TRBV7-9 to TRBJ1-2, with 8 nucleotides matching TRBD1. The sequence was collected from a human donor in good health (CMV status not recorded). Some clones in this sample may be carry-over from other donors' samples. The CDR3 nucleotides are TGTGCCAGCAGCTTAAATTCCGGGACAGGCCCTCCCCGTCTATATGGCTACACCTTC. It encodes CASSLNSGTGPPRLYGYTF.